This T cell receptor (beta chain) emerged from a study of lymphopenia after photon versus proton radiotherapy. Broader study findings: Post-nadir TCR diversity decline inversely tracked overall survival among those who died. After lymphocyte nadir, photon-treated repertoires showed oligoclonal expansion, especially CD8+ Temra. Authors raise, but do not show, better survival with proton therapy.

The V gene end was trimmed by 1 base and the J gene end by 4 bases; junction bases not matched to a gene: 8. The CDR3 consists of 16 residues. Germline CDR1 reads GTSNPN; CDR2 reads SVGIG (reference sequence). Some clones are missing from TCRdb's copy, which holds only in-frame ones; the method was immunoSEQ multiplex PCR. The data contain fewer than 20,000 clones, more than 85% of them seen just once; the ten biggest clones take up over 1.5%. A note on this clone: Its antigen is undetermined.

The material was peripheral blood, obtained from a patient treated with photon-based radiotherapy. The chain combines TRBV30 with TRBJ2-1; 9 bases match TRBD2. The sequence derives from a woman in her forties with cholangiocarcinoma. The CDR3 spells CAWSAIWLAGYNEQFF. In DNA, the CDR3 is TGTGCCTGGAGTGCTATATGGCTAGCGGGATACAATGAGCAGTTCTTC.